This T cell receptor (beta chain) was retrieved from a study of spatial heterogeneity in lung cancer. Across the whole study: Sequenced follow-up PBMC samples came a median of approximately 2 years after resection, where available. Sequence detection consistently recorded a greater number of beta-chain than alpha-chain sequences.

Time point indicated: blood at routine non-recurrence follow-up after resection. Whole RNA from tumor, nontumor lung or frozen PBMC was sequenced unsorted. MiXCR was run by TCRdb on the 5' RACE reads, yielding one entry per CDR3 protein. This sample carries some 32,000 distinct CDR3 sequences, less than 11% of them seen once, and the ten largest clones take about 30%. Per germline, CDR1 DFQATT and CDR2 SNEGSKA (reference sequence). The CDR3 extends over 13 amino acids. J lost 2 bases, V lost 6 bases, and 4 bases had no gene match. Study outcomes and limitations: Blood contained ubiquitous expanded tumor TCRs more at resection than at follow-up.

With respect to this clonotype: Its antigen is unknown.

The origin of this receptor is a female donor with early-stage non-small cell lung cancer. The material was PBMCs, obtained at follow-up. V is TRBV20-1 and J is TRBJ2-7; 10 positions agree with TRBD2. The CDR3 region is CSAPGTSAYEQYF. The CDR3 bases are TGCAGTGCACCGGGGACTAGCGCCTACGAGCAGTACTTC.